This T cell receptor (beta chain) came from a study of T cell responses to AZD1222 COVID-19 vaccine. TCRdb's copy holds only in-frame clones and misses some; the assay was immunoSEQ multiplex PCR. The sample gives roughly 120,000 clones, around 84% of which show up once; under 20% is in the top ten. Overall study findings and caveats: Only a handful of AZD1222 recipients, roughly 6 in all, had baseline seropositivity.

Pooling was applied to second doses at about 4 or about 12 weeks. Concerning this clone itself: Its matching antigen is unknown.

Sequenced material: peripheral blood, taken 28 days after the second AZD1222 dose. This TCR was recovered from an adult who received the AZD1222 COVID-19 vaccine.

The CDR3: CASSETSSYNSPLHF. Written as DNA, the CDR3 is TGTGCCAGCAGTGAGACGAGCTCCTATAATTCACCCCTCCACTTT. The V and J genes are TRBV2 and TRBJ1-6; D gene ambiguous. Between the trimmed V and J ends, which lost 3 bases and 0 bases, there was a span of 6 bases. The CDR3 consists of 15 residues. Germline CDR1 reads SNHLY; CDR2 reads FYNNEI.